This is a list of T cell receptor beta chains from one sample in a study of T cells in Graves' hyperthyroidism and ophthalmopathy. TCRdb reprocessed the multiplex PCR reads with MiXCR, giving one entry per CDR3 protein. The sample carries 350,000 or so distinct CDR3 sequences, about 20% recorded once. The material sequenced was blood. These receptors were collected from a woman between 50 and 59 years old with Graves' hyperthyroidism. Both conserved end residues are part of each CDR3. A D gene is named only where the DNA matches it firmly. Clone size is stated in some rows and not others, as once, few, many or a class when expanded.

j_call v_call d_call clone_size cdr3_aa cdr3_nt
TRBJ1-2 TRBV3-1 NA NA CASSQAGSYTF TGTGCCAGCAGCCAAGCGGGTAGCTACACCTTC
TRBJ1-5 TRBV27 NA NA CASSPWGGLGNQPQHF TGTGCCAGCAGTCCCTGGGGAGGGTTGGGCAATCAGCCCCAGCATTTT
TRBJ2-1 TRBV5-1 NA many CASSARPLEGDEQFF TGCGCCAGCAGCGCACGTCCCCTGGAAGGGGATGAGCAGTTCTTC
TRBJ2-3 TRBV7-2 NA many CASSPSRLISGDTQYF TGTGCCAGCAGCCCGAGCCGACTAATCTCGGGGGATACGCAGTATTTT
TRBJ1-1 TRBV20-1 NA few CSAKGRTEAFF TGCAGTGCTAAAGGGCGGACTGAAGCTTTCTTT
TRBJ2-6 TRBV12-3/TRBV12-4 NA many CASSPRATGANVLTF TGTGCCAGCAGCCCCAGGGCGACCGGGGCCAACGTCCTGACTTTC
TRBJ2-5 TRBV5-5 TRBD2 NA CASSLERTSGGAGETQYF TGTGCCAGCAGCCTGGAAAGGACTAGCGGGGGGGCCGGGGAGACCCAGTACTTC
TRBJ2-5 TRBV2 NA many CASSDPPGSETQYF TGTGCCAGCAGTGATCCCCCAGGGAGCGAGACCCAGTACTTC
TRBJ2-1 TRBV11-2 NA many CASSLGASRLSYNEQFF TGTGCCAGCAGCCTAGGGGCTAGTCGGCTCTCCTACAATGAGCAGTTCTTC
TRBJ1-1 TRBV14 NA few CASSQAWGRALNTEAFF TGTGCCAGCAGCCAAGCATGGGGACGGGCTTTGAACACTGAAGCTTTCTTT
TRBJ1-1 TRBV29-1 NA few CSVGFGVDIAFF TGCAGCGTTGGATTCGGGGTAGATATTGCTTTCTTT
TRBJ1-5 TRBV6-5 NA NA CASSYGRGGNQPQHF TGTGCCAGCAGTTACGGGAGGGGGGGGAATCAGCCCCAGCATTTT
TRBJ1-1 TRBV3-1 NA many CASSQRVGTEAFF TGTGCCAGCAGCCAACGGGTGGGCACTGAAGCTTTCTTT
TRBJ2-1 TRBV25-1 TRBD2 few CASSEYGAGGSYNEQFF TGTGCCAGCAGTGAATATGGCGCGGGAGGATCCTACAATGAGCAGTTCTTC
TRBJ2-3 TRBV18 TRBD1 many CASSLADRGAGDTQYF TGTGCCAGCTCTCTTGCGGACAGGGGCGCCGGAGATACGCAGTATTTT
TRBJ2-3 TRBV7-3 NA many CASRPPSTDTQYF TGTGCCAGCAGGCCACCTAGCACAGATACGCAGTATTTT
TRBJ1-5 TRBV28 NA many CASSPTGLGNQPQHF TGTGCCAGCAGTCCTACAGGGCTGGGGAATCAGCCCCAGCATTTT
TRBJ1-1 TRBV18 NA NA CASSPPLVSHKLLGEAFF TGTGCCAGCTCACCACCGTTAGTCTCCCACAAACTGCTCGGTGAAGCTTTCTTT
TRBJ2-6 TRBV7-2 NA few CASSPRGAGDFSGANVLTF TGTGCCAGCAGCCCCCGGGGGGCAGGGGACTTCTCTGGGGCCAACGTCCTGACTTTC
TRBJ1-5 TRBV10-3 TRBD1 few CAISDPTGGQPQHF TGTGCCATCAGTGATCCGACAGGGGGTCAGCCCCAGCATTTT
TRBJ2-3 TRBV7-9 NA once CASSGGTDTQYF TGTGCCAGCAGTGGGGGGACAGATACGCAGTATTTT
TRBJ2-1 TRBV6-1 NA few CAYREVGSFEQFF TGTGCCTACCGAGAGGTGGGGTCGTTTGAGCAGTTCTTC
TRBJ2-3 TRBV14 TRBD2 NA CASSQDFERGRRTDTQYF TGTGCCAGCAGCCAAGATTTTGAGCGGGGCCGTCGCACAGATACGCAGTATTTT
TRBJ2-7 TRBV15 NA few CATSGGTYEQYF TGTGCCACCAGCGGCGGGACCTACGAGCAGTACTTC
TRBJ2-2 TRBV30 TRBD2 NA CAGGLAGEFGGELFF TGTGCCGGTGGACTAGCGGGAGAGTTTGGCGGGGAGCTGTTTTTT
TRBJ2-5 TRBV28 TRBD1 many CASSSTGGDETQYF TGTGCCAGCAGTTCGACAGGGGGCGATGAGACCCAGTACTTC
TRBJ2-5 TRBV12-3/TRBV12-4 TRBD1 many CASSLGTGGRVETQYF TGTGCCAGCAGTTTAGGGACAGGGGGCAGAGTGGAGACCCAGTACTTC
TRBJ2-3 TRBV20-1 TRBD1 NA CSAIQGAPTDTQYF TGCAGTGCTATTCAGGGGGCTCCCACAGATACGCAGTATTTT
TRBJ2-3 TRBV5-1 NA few CASSGTGTRFTDTQYF TGCGCCAGCAGCGGGACCGGTACTAGATTCACAGATACGCAGTATTTT
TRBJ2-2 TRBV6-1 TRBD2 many CASSDSPGGVTGELFF TGTGCCAGCAGTGACTCCCCGGGAGGGGTCACCGGGGAGCTGTTTTTT
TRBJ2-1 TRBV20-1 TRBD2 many CSVPGEGHEQFF TGCAGTGTCCCCGGGGAGGGACATGAGCAGTTCTTC
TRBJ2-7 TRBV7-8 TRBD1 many CASSLMTGLYEQYF TGTGCCAGCAGCTTAATGACAGGGCTATACGAGCAGTACTTC
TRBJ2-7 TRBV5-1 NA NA CASSFNGAYEQYF TGCGCCAGCAGCTTCAACGGAGCCTACGAGCAGTACTTC
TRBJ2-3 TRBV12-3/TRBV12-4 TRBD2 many CASSHTSGGSDTQYF TGTGCCAGCAGTCACACTAGCGGGGGGTCCGATACGCAGTATTTT
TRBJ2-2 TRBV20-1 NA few CSALFHDIFDTGELFF TGCAGTGCCCTATTCCATGACATCTTTGACACCGGGGAGCTGTTTTTT
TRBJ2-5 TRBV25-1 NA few CASSEGSGARYQETQYF TGTGCCAGCAGTGAAGGATCTGGGGCCCGGTACCAAGAGACCCAGTACTTC
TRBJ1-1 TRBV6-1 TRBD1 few CASRQGGGEAFF TGTGCCAGCAGACAGGGGGGGGGTGAAGCTTTCTTT
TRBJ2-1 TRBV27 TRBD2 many CASSLFLAGGNEQFF TGTGCCAGCAGTTTATTCCTAGCGGGAGGAAATGAGCAGTTCTTC
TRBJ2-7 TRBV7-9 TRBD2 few CASSPRTSSSYEQYF TGTGCCAGCAGCCCACGGACTAGCAGCTCCTACGAGCAGTACTTC
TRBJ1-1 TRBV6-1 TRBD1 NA CASRRGRLNTEAFF TGTGCCAGCAGGAGGGGGCGACTGAACACTGAAGCTTTCTTT
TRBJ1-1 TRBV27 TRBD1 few CASSSPGQGTEAFF TGTGCCAGCAGTTCCCCGGGACAGGGAACCGAAGCTTTCTTT
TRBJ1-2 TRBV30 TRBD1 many CAWTHRQGALRGNYGYTF TGTGCCTGGACTCATAGACAGGGGGCATTAAGGGGTAACTATGGCTACACCTTC
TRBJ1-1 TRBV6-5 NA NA CASSYTGAAYTEAFF TGTGCCAGCAGTTACACCGGGGCGGCCTACACTGAAGCTTTCTTT